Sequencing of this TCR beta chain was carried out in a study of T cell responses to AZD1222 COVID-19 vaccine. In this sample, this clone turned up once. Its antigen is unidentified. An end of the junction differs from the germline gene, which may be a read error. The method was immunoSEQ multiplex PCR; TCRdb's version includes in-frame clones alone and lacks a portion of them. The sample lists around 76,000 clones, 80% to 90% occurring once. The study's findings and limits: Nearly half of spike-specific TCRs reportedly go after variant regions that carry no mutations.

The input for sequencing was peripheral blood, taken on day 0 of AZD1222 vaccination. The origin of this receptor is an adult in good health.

In DNA, the CDR3 is TGCGCCAGCAGCCCGACAGGGACTAATGGAAAAATGTTTTTT. Translating gives CASSPTGTNGKMFF. The rearrangement joins TRBV5-1 to TRBJ1-4; 7 bases agree with TRBD1. The length of the CDR3 is 14 residues. The germline V gene encodes CDR1 SGHRS and CDR2 YFSETQ.